This TCR beta chain emerged from a study of OX40 agonist ivuxolimab in advanced cancers. The study's findings and limits: Nonresponders, in some cases, also had low normalized T-cell clonal expansion.

Concerning this clone itself: No antigen is known for it.

The method was immunoSEQ multiplex PCR; TCRdb's version includes in-frame clones alone and lacks a portion of them. This sample has about 90,000 clones, with approximately 90% found just once. The sequence came from an adult with an advanced solid tumor such as melanoma, head and neck, liver or kidney cancer. Sequenced material: CD4+ or CD8+ T cells sorted from blood, taken in a trial of the OX40 agonist ivuxolimab.

In DNA form, the CDR3 reads TGTGCCAGCAGCAACATCCCAGGGGTGTTTGGCTACACCTTC. Translation gives CASSNIPGVFGYTF. This chain links TRBV7-8 with TRBJ1-2; tentative D call: TRBD1 (6 bases). This CDR3 spans 14 amino acids. V lost 5 bases to trimming and J lost 7 bases, with 17 bases between them. CDR1 is SGHVS, CDR2 FQNEAQ, per germline.